This T cell receptor beta chain was found in a study of control samples from healthy donors and cancer patients (dated by TCRdb to the early 2020s). Looking up the germline V gene yields CDR1 SGHTA and CDR2 FQGNSA. The CDR3 contains 12 residues, cysteine and phenylalanine counted. Solely the CDR3 DNA is kept, with 36 bases framed from the first base. Trimming costs V 5 bases and J 8 bases, and their ends lie 10 bases apart. Library construction relied on the immunoSEQ multiplex PCR assay. The table was pulled from immuneACCESS by TCRdb, which kept in-frame rearrangements only. Such tables lose some clones; where checked, under half of the loss comes from unresolved V genes, and the rest has no known cause. Within this sample are 130,000 or so clones, with approximately 94% of them counted one time only. The ten biggest clones cover around 13% of the sample. Remarks on this clone: The clone's antigen remains unknown. The sample holds no much larger clone one base away, and base qualities are not on file.

Recombination joined TRBV7-2 with TRBJ2-1; the D call is possibly TRBD1 or TRBD2, each sharing 5 bases. This TCR was recovered from a man aged 35-49 years in good health. Material: blood. Here is the DNA: TGTGCCAGCAGCGTAAGGGGAGATGAGCAGTTCTTC. Translated, this gives CASSVRGDEQFF.